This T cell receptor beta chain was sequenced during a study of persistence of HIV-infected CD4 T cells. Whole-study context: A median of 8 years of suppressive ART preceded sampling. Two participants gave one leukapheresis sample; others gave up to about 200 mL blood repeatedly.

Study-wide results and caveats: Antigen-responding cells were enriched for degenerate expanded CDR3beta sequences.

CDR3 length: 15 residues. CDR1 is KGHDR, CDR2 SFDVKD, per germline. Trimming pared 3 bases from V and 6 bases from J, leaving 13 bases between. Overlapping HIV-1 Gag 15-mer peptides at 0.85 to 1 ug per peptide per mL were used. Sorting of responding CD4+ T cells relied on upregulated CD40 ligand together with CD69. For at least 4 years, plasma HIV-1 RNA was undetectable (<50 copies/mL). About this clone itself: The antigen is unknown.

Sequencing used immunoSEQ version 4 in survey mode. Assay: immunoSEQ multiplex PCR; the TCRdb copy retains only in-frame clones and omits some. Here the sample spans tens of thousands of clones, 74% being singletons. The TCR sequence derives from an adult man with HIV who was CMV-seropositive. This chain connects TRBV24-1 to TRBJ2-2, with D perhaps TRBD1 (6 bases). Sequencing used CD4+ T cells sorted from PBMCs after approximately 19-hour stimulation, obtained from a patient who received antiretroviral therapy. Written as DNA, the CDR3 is TGTGCCACCAGTGATGTTGGGACACCCTCCGGGGAGCTGTTTTTT. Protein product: CATSDVGTPSGELFF.